This T cell receptor (beta chain) was recorded in a study of cytomegalovirus exposure and HLA in healthy donors. Background on the study: Genotyping showed around four fifths of fewer than 500 donors falling in the Caucasian-associated ancestry cluster.

Vbeta (60) and Jbeta (13) primers were used in the PCR. The method was immunoSEQ multiplex PCR; TCRdb's version includes in-frame clones alone and lacks a portion of them. The data hold 80,000 or so clones, with approximately 77% observed a single time. V lost 4 bases, J lost 2 bases, and 20 bases lay in between. The germline gives CDR1 MGHRA, CDR2 YSYEKL. This CDR3 region has 17 residues. Study-wide results and caveats: As a later analysis revealed, the rate of TCR association differed by HLA locus, with DRB1 most and HLA-C fewest.

With respect to this clone: Antigen specificity is unknown.

The chain links TRBV4-1 to TRBJ1-2; weak D call: TRBD1 (6 bases). Sequenced material: PBMCs. The source is a woman aged 40 to 49 in good health and CMV-seropositive. Written as DNA, the CDR3 is TGCGCCAGCAGCCGGACTTCCACAGGGACCGTAAACTATGGCTACACCTTC. This codes for CASSRTSTGTVNYGYTF.